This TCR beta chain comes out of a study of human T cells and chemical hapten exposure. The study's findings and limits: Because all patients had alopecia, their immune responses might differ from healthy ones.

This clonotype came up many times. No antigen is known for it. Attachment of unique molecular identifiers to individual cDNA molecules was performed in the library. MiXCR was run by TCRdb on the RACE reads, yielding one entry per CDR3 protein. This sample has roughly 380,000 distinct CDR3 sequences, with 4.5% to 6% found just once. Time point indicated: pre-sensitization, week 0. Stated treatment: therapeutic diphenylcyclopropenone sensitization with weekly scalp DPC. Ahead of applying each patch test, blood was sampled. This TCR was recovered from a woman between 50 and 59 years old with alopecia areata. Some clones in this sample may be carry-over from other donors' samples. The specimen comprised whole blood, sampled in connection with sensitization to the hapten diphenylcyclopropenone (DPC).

CDR3 in DNA: TGTGCCAGCAGCTTAGCGGGACAGAGCCTCATGAACACTGAAGCTTTCTTT. Translated: CASSLAGQSLMNTEAFF. The V and J genes are TRBV7-9 and TRBJ1-1; 7 bases fit TRBD1. V shed 0 bases, J shed 0 bases, and the junction held 7 bases outside the gene matches. This CDR3 has 17 amino acids. Germline-derived CDR1 and CDR2 are SEHNR and FQNEAQ (reference sequence).